Below, 5 T cell receptor beta chains from the same sample are listed, as sequenced in a study of response to subunit inactivated influenza vaccine. TCRdb re-derived calls from the RT-PCR reads in MiXCR, one entry per CDR3 protein. There are roughly 170,000 distinct CDR3 sequences in the sample; about a tenth occur only once, and roughly 10% lies in the top ten. The specimen comprised non-naive T cells sorted from PBMCs, sampled on the day of vaccination. The receptors come from a man aged 45-65 years who received an inactivated influenza vaccine.

This chain links TRBV6-5 with TRBJ1-1; weak D call: TRBD1 (5 bases). Trimming removed 4 bases from V and 5 bases from J, with 14 bases in between. Germline V gene lookup returns CDR1 MNHEY and CDR2 SVGAGI. This CDR3 is built from 14 residues. The CDR3 nucleotides read TGTGCCAGCAGTTTTCGGCTCGAGGGGACTGAAGCTTTCTTT. This codes for CASSFRLEGTEAFF.

This clonotype appeared a few times. The chain carries TRBV18 and TRBJ1-6; D unresolved. Trimming removed 1 base from V and 4 bases from J, with 8 bases in between. The V gene's germline CDR1 is KGHSH and CDR2 LQKENI. This CDR3 region has 15 residues. In DNA, the CDR3 is TGTGCCAGCTCACCACAACCTAGGTATAATTCACCCCTCCACTTT. Its protein product is CASSPQPRYNSPLHF.

V usage is TRBV4-1 and J usage is TRBJ2-5; TRBD1 matches at 12 bases. The J segment lost 4 bases and the V segment lost 3 bases, leaving 3 bases of the junction unmatched. Per germline, CDR1 MGHRA and CDR2 YSYEKL. There are 15 residues in the CDR3. The CDR3 DNA reads as TGCGCCAGCAGCCAGCCGGGACAGGGGGCAGAGACCCAGTACTTC. It translates to CASSQPGQGAETQYF.

This clonotype occurred many times. The junction shows a germline mismatch at one end, possibly a read error. The genes are TRBV12-5 and TRBJ2-5, with D possibly matching TRBD2 (5 bases). CDR1 LGHNT and CDR2 FRNRAP come from the germline V gene. This CDR3 spans 12 amino acids. CDR3 DNA sequence: TGTGCTAGTGGTTTGGCACCAGGACTTCCCTCCTTC. Translating gives CASGLAPGLPSF. The full variable domain, in which reference TRBV12-5 and TRBJ2-5 provide the parts outside the CDR3, is DARVTQTPRHKVTEMGQEVTMRCQPILGHNTVFWYRQTMMQGLELLAYFRNRAPLDDSGMPKDRFSAEMPDATLATLKIQPSEPRDSAVYFCASGLAPGLPSFGPGTRLLVL.

The J gene is TRBJ2-6, the V gene TRBV6-1; TRBD1 aligns across 7 bases. V was clipped by 5 bases and J by 3 bases; unmatched bases: 7. Germline CDR1 MNHNS, CDR2 SASEGT. This CDR3 region has 16 residues. CDR3 nucleotides: TGTGCCAGCAGTACCCACCCAGGGGGTGGGGCCAACGTCCTGACTTTC. This gives the protein CASSTHPGGGANVLTF.